This is a list of T cell receptor beta chains from one sample in a study of beta chain features in type 1 diabetes. Sequencing used immunoSEQ multiplex PCR; TCRdb keeps in-frame clones, though not all of them. The repertoire holds about 250,000 clones, with approximately 14% as singletons. Sequencing input: naive CD4+ T cells from blood. These receptors originate from a woman between 35 and 50 years old in good health. Each CDR3 is given with its conserved first and last residue. Fields, in order: V gene, D gene, J gene, clone size, CDR3 DNA, CDR3 protein. A D gene is named only where the DNA matches it firmly. Part of the rows lack a size; the others show once, few, many or a class for expanded clones.

TRBV2	-	TRBJ1-2	-	TGTGCCAGCAGTGAAGGCCAGCCGGGTGACTATGGCTACACCTTC	CASSEGQPGDYGYTF
TRBV5-1	TRBD1	TRBJ2-7	-	TGCGCCAGCAGCTCGGCCAGACAGGGAACCTACGAGCAGTACTTC	CASSSARQGTYEQYF
TRBV10-3	-	TRBJ1-3	few	TGTGCCATCATCGACACTGGGAGCTCTGGAAACACCATATATTTT	CAIIDTGSSGNTIYF
TRBV6-1	-	TRBJ1-1	-	TGTGCCAGCAGTGTCGCCGGTGAAGCTTTCTTT	CASSVAGEAFF
TRBV4-3	-	TRBJ1-1	many	TGCGCCAGCAGCCGGGGGGAGGGCGTGAACACTGAAGCTTTCTTT	CASSRGEGVNTEAFF
TRBV5-6	TRBD2	TRBJ2-2	few	TGTGCCAGCAGCCCGGGACTAAACACCGGGGAGCTGTTTTTT	CASSPGLNTGELFF
TRBV7-2	-	TRBJ1-5	-	TGTGCCAGCAGCTTAGTTCAGAGCAATCAGCCCCAGCATTTT	CASSLVQSNQPQHF
TRBV18	-	TRBJ2-2	-	TGTGCCAGCTCACCACTCATCTCGGGCACCGGGGAGCTGTTTTTT	CASSPLISGTGELFF
TRBV4-1	-	TRBJ2-1	-	TGCGCCAGCAGCCTTGGGCCTGAGCAGTTCTTC	CASSLGPEQFF
TRBV11-2	-	TRBJ1-6	-	TGTGCCAGCAGCGCAAGGGGGGGCATGAATTCACCCCTCCACTTT	CASSARGGMNSPLHF
TRBV19	-	TRBJ1-2	-	TGTGCCAGTAGGACTCAGGGTTCTAACTATGGCTACACCTTC	CASRTQGSNYGYTF
TRBV7-8	TRBD2	TRBJ2-7	few	TGTGCCAGCAGCTTAGCCGGGACTAGCGGCTCCTACGAGCAGTACTTC	CASSLAGTSGSYEQYF
TRBV12-5	TRBD1	TRBJ1-2	-	TGTGCTAGTGGTTTGGTACAGGGACAGGCCCATGGCTACACCTTC	CASGLVQGQAHGYTF
TRBV6-6	TRBD2	TRBJ2-7	few	TGTGCCAGCAGTTACTCCGCCAGCGGGGGCTACGAGCAGTACTTC	CASSYSASGGYEQYF
TRBV9	-	TRBJ1-3	-	TGTGCCAGCAGCGTCGCGGACAGATACATAAACACCATATATTTT	CASSVADRYINTIYF
TRBV19	TRBD2	TRBJ2-3	few	TGTGCCAGTAGTACCAGACTAGCGGGGGGGCAGTATTTT	CASSTRLAGGQYF
TRBV18	-	TRBJ1-5	few	TGTGCCAGCTCTCGTGAAATGGGGGGTTTAAGCAATCAGCCCCAGCATTTT	CASSREMGGLSNQPQHF
TRBV19	TRBD2	TRBJ2-3	few	TGTGCCAGTAGTATGGGGGGACTAGCCGCAGATACGCAGTATTTT	CASSMGGLAADTQYF
TRBV5-1	-	TRBJ2-7	-	TGCGCCAGCAGCTTGGTAAACGAGCAGTACTTC	CASSLVNEQYF
TRBV7-2	-	TRBJ1-5	many	TGTGCCAGCAGCCCCACGGTGAGTCAGCCCCAGCATTTT	CASSPTVSQPQHF
TRBV5-1	TRBD2	TRBJ2-5	-	TGCGCCAGCAGCTACGGACTAGCGGGGGGGCCAGAGACCCAGTACTTC	CASSYGLAGGPETQYF
TRBV7-9	-	TRBJ1-3	-	TGTGCCAGCAGCTCGTCAGACAGCTCTGGAAACACCATATATTTT	CASSSSDSSGNTIYF
TRBV9	-	TRBJ2-1	few	TGTGCCAGCAGCGTAGCTACAGATACTGAGCAGTTCTTC	CASSVATDTEQFF
TRBV10-3	-	TRBJ1-2	-	TGTGCCATCAGTGATCGAGGGCAGGGAGGAGGCTACACCTTC	CAISDRGQGGGYTF
TRBV10-3	-	TRBJ1-1	-	TGTGCCATCAGTGACCCAAAGGGGCTATTCGCTGAAGCTTTCTTT	CAISDPKGLFAEAFF
TRBV5-1	TRBD2	TRBJ2-7	few	TGCGCCAGCAGCTTGGGGGGGGGACTCGACCTCCAGTACTTC	CASSLGGGLDLQYF
TRBV18	-	TRBJ1-2	few	TGTGCCAGCTCACCAACAGGGCTCCTTGGGGTCTACACCTTC	CASSPTGLLGVYTF
TRBV4-3	TRBD1	TRBJ2-2	-	TGCGCCAGCAGCCGGGGTGTCCGACAGGGTAACACCGGGGAGCTGTTTTTT	CASSRGVRQGNTGELFF
TRBV9	TRBD1	TRBJ1-1	few	TGTGCCAGCAGCATCCGGGACAGGGGGACTAGGGATGAAGCTTTCTTT	CASSIRDRGTRDEAFF
TRBV6-1	-	TRBJ1-1	-	TGTGCCAGCAGTGAATGGGGGCTTGGCACTGAAGCTTTCTTT	CASSEWGLGTEAFF
TRBV5-1	-	TRBJ2-5	-	TGCGCCAGCAGCTTGCAGGGTAGGGAGACCCAGTACTTC	CASSLQGRETQYF
TRBV15	TRBD2	TRBJ2-3	-	TGTGCCACCAGCAGCCCGGGGGGGGCTCGAGATACGCAGTATTTT	CATSSPGGARDTQYF